The clone carrying this T cell receptor beta chain has just one count. This specimen comes from a study of blood T cell repertoires in COVID-19. Only in-frame clones appear in the TCRdb table, and some are missing; sequencing was by immunoSEQ multiplex PCR. Found here are approximately 81,000 clones, 82% of them singletons; the top ten hold around 6.9%. V shed 4 bases, J shed 6 bases, and the junction held 12 bases outside the gene matches. The CDR3 loop spans 15 amino acids. CDR1 SGHRS and CDR2 YFSETQ come from the germline V gene. This sequence was found in a human donor in a cohort sampled during active COVID-19. The sequenced material came from peripheral blood. The V call is TRBV5-1, the J call TRBJ2-7; 8 nucleotides align to TRBD1. The CDR3 nucleotides are TGCGCCAGCAGCGCCTCCGGGACAGGAACGGGCGAGCAGTACTTC. This codes for CASSASGTGTGEQYF.